The TCR beta chain described here comes from a study of shared clonotypes between healthy human individuals. Germline CDR1 and CDR2: MGHRA and YSYEKL. CDR3 length equals 16 residues. V was cut by 0 bases and J by 2 bases, with 12 bases left in between. Study-wide findings and caveats: Unshared clonotypes carried lower generation probabilities than those common to all four donors.

This clone was seen once. The antigen is unknown. Naive CD8 populations comprised CD45RO-negative cells positively selected for CCR7, excluding terminally differentiated effector memory CD45RA+ cells. Per the authors' pipeline: ImmunoSEQ supplied junction-only sequences lacking quality scores, so filtering was different. Libraries were prepared by immunoSEQ multiplex PCR; TCRdb keeps only in-frame clonotypes and omits some of them. V, J and clone size derive from that table, while D and trimming were established from the DNA sequence. The data contain 1.5 million to 2.5 million clones, about 95% of them seen just once; the ten biggest clones take up more than 0.9%.

Sequencing was carried out using naive CD8+ T cells sorted from blood. The receptor was derived from a man younger than 30 in good health. V usage is TRBV4-1 and J usage is TRBJ2-3; D remains unclear. The CDR3 DNA follows: TGCGCCAGCAGCCAAGAAAGGGCATCACTCACAGATACGCAGTATTTT. It encodes CASSQERASLTDTQYF.